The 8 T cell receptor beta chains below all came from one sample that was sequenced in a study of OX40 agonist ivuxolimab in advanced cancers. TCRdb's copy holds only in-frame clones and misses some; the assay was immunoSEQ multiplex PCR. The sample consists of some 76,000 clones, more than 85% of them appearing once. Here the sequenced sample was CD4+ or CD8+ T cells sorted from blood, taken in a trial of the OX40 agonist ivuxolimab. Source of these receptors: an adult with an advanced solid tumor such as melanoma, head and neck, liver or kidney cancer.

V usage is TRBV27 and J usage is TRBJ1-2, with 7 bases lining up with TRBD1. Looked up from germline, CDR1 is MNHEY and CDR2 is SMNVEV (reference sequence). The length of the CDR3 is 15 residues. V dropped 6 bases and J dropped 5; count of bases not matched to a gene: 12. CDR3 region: CASSPDRREMYGYTF. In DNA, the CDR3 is TGTGCCAGCAGCCCGGACAGGCGGGAAATGTATGGCTACACCTTC.

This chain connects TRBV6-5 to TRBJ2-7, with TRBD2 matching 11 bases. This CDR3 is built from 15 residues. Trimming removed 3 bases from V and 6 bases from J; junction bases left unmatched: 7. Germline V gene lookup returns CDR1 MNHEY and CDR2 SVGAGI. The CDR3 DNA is TGTGCCAGCAGTTATTCTACTAGCGGGAGTTCCGAGCAGTACTTC. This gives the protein CASSYSTSGSSEQYF.

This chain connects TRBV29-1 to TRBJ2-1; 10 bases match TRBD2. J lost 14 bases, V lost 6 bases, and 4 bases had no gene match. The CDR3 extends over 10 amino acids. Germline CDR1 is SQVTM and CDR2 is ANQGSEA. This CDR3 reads CSVTSGTEFF. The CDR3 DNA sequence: TGCAGCGTAACTAGCGGGACGGAGTTCTTC.

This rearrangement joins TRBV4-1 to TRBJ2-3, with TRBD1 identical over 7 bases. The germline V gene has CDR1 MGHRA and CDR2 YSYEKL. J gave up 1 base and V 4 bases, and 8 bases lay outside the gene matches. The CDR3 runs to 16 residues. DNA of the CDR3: TGCGCCAGCAGCCCCGATACCGACAGGGGCACAGATACGCAGTATTTT. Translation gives CASSPDTDRGTDTQYF.

CDR3 sequence (DNA): TGTGCCAGTAGTATATCAGGGGCTGGGACAGATACGCAGTATTTT. This translates into CASSISGAGTDTQYF. J is TRBJ2-3 and V is TRBV19, with D possibly being TRBD1 (6 bases). The germline V and J ends were trimmed by 2 bases and 3 bases, with 12 bases remaining between them. There are 15 residues in the CDR3. Looked up from germline, CDR1 is LNHDA and CDR2 is SQIVND (reference sequence).

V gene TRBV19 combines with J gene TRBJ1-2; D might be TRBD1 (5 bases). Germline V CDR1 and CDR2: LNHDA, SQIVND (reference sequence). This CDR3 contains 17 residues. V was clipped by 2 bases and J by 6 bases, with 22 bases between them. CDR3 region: CASSIRFDGADPNGYTF. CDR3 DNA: TGTGCCAGTAGTATACGCTTCGATGGGGCGGACCCGAATGGCTACACCTTC.

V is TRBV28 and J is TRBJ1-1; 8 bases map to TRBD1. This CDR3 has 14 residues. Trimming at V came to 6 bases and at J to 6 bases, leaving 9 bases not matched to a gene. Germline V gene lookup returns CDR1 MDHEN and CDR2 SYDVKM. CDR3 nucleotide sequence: TGTGCCAGCAGCCCGGACAGGGCTTACCCTGAAGCTTTCTTT. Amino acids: CASSPDRAYPEAFF. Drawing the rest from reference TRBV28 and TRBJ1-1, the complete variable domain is DVKVTQSSRYLVKRTGEKVFLECVQDMDHENMFWYRQDPGLGLRLIYFSYDVKMKEKGDIPEGYSVSREKKERFSLILESASTNQTSMYLCASSPDRAYPEAFFGQGTRLTVV.

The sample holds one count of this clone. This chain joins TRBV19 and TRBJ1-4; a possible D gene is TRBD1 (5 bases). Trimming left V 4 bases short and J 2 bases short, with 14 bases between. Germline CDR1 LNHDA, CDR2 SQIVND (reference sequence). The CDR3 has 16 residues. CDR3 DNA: TGTGCCAGTAGTAAGACCGCAGGGACCACTAATGAAAAACTGTTTTTT. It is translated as CASSKTAGTTNEKLFF.